Each of the 19 T cell receptor beta chains below was sequenced from the same sample in a study of molecular identifiers for immune sequencing clone quantification. TCRdb reprocessed the PCR reads with MiXCR, giving one entry per CDR3 protein. The repertoire has 300,000 to 400,000 distinct CDR3 sequences, about 21% of them found once; the top ten carry 0.7% to 0.9%. The material sequenced was naive CD8+ T cells from blood, with Jurkat cell RNA spiked in. The sample's subset: FACS-sorted CD8+CD4-CCR7+CD45RA+ naive T cells. Every receptor here comes from a human donor in good health. Some libraries in this study had Jurkat cell RNA spiked in.

This clonotype was picked up many times. V gene TRBV28 combines with J gene TRBJ2-1, with TRBD2 as a possible D gene (5 bases). V was shortened by 3 bases and J by 3 bases, with 9 bases between the two germline ends. Germline-derived CDR1 and CDR2 are MDHEN and SYDVKM. This CDR3 has 14 amino acids. The CDR3 DNA reads as TGTGCCAGCAGTTTTAGAGGGAACTACAATGAGCAGTTCTTC. Protein product: CASSFRGNYNEQFF.

The chain has TRBV29-1 and TRBJ1-1, with D tentatively TRBD1 (6 bases). The CDR3 runs to 13 residues. The germline V gene has CDR1 SQVTM and CDR2 ANQGSEA. Trimming stripped 2 bases from V and 7 bases from J, with 14 bases between. CDR3 sequence (DNA): TGCAGCGTTGAAAAGACAGGCGATTTTGAAGCTTTCTTT. The encoded protein is CSVEKTGDFEAFF.

To note about this clonotype: This may be a read error: a much more frequent sequence differs by one nucleotide. The chain links TRBV25-1 to TRBJ1-1; D is undetermined. The CDR3 is 13 amino acids. Germline CDR1 reads MGHDK; CDR2 reads SYGVNS. Trimming shortened V by 8 bases and J by 0 bases, and 10 bases separated the two germline ends. The CDR3 DNA reads as TGTGCCAGCGGTGGCAATATGAACACTGAAGCTTTCTTT. Its protein product is CASGGNMNTEAFF.

This clonotype was detected ten times or more. CDR3 DNA sequence: TGTGCCAGCAGCCAAGACCCCCGGGGAGGGCAGTACTTC. Protein sequence: CASSQDPRGGQYF. The V call is TRBV14, the J call TRBJ2-7; maybe TRBD2 (6 bases). The germline V gene has CDR1 SGHDN and CDR2 FVKESK. The CDR3 is made up of 13 amino acids. V dropped 0 bases and J dropped 9 bases, with 12 bases sitting between them.

Concerning this clonotype: A junction boundary mismatches the germline segment, possibly from a read error. The chain recombines TRBV4-3 with TRBJ2-7; weak D call: TRBD2 (6 bases). Germline assignment: CDR1 LGHNA and CDR2 YSLEER. The CDR3 loop spans 15 amino acids. CDR3 sequence: CASSQEGDRNREQCF. Here the CDR3 DNA reads TGCGCCAGCAGCCAAGAAGGGGACCGAAACCGGGAGCAGTGCTTC.

Many counts were recorded for this clonotype. CDR3 sequence: CASSFGTGYGGANVLTF. DNA of the CDR3: TGTGCCAGCAGCTTTGGGACAGGGTATGGTGGGGCCAACGTCCTGACTTTC. The V gene is TRBV5-6, the J gene TRBJ2-6, with 9 bases matching TRBD1. V lost 2 bases to trimming and J lost 3 bases; unmatched junction nucleotides: 6. The germline V gene has CDR1 SGHDT and CDR2 YYEEEE. This CDR3 contains 17 residues.

The sample holds many counts of this clonotype. The rearrangement links TRBV7-9 to TRBJ2-7, with D perhaps TRBD1 (6 bases). CDR3 length: 16 amino acids. Germline assignment: CDR1 SEHNR and CDR2 FQNEAQ (reference sequence). Between the trimmed V and J ends, which lost 4 bases and 2 bases, there was a span of 18 bases. CDR3 DNA sequence: TGTGCCAGCAGCTCCCTATCCGGGACACCTGCCTACGAGCAGTACTTC. This codes for CASSSLSGTPAYEQYF.

This chain connects TRBV7-9 to TRBJ2-3; D remains ambiguous. Trimming pared 1 base from V and 2 bases from J, leaving 13 bases between. The germline CDR1 and CDR2 sequences are SEHNR and FQNEAQ (reference sequence). This CDR3 has 16 amino acids. The CDR3 spells CASSLEGPLFTDTQYF. The DNA of the CDR3 is TGTGCCAGCAGCTTAGAAGGCCCTTTATTCACAGATACGCAGTATTTT.

This clonotype was observed at least ten times. The chain is built from TRBV5-4 and TRBJ2-7, with D uncertain. Trimming shortened V by 3 bases and J by 3 bases, and 10 bases separated the two germline ends. This CDR3 comprises 13 residues. Germline CDR1 is SGHNT and CDR2 is YYREEE (reference sequence). CDR3: CASSSSPSYEQYF. The CDR3 DNA is TGTGCCAGCAGCTCGAGCCCTAGCTACGAGCAGTACTTC.

This clonotype was detected a few times. The chain joins TRBV27 to TRBJ1-5; 8 bases line up with TRBD1. The CDR3 has 14 residues. The ends lost 6 bases at V and 5 bases at J; junction bases unmatched: 6. The germline V gene has CDR1 MNHEY and CDR2 SMNVEV (reference sequence). The DNA of the CDR3 is TGTGCCAGCAGGGGGGACAGGTCGGATCAGCCCCAGCATTTT. It specifies CASRGDRSDQPQHF.

This clonotype came up many times. The J gene is TRBJ2-3, the V gene TRBV6-5; 8 positions agree with TRBD2. With 6 bases clipped from V and 5 bases from J, the junction kept 4 bases outside the gene matches. The CDR3 is made up of 13 amino acids. Germline CDR1 reads MNHEY; CDR2 reads SVGAGI. The CDR3 is CASRPAGGDTQYF. CDR3 DNA sequence: TGTGCCAGCAGACCTGCGGGGGGAGATACGCAGTATTTT.

This clonotype was picked up many times. Here the CDR3 DNA reads TGCAGTGCTAGACAGGGTTGGTACACCGGGGAGCTGTTTTTT. It specifies CSARQGWYTGELFF. This chain uses TRBV20-1 with TRBJ2-2; TRBD1 is a possible D gene (5 bases). V was trimmed by 2 bases and J by 3 bases, leaving 10 bases between them. Looked up from germline, CDR1 is DFQATT and CDR2 is SNEGSKA (reference sequence). CDR3 size: 14 residues.

This clonotype has a handful of counts. The rearrangement uses TRBV27 and TRBJ2-7; 7 bases align to TRBD2. The CDR3 covers 15 residues. Germline trimming cut 2 bases from V and 7 bases from J; bases unmatched to any gene: 11. Looked up from germline, CDR1 is MNHEY and CDR2 is SMNVEV (reference sequence). DNA for the CDR3: TGTGCCAGCAGTTTAGAGTGGGAGGGCCCATGGGAGCAGTACTTC. Encoded protein: CASSLEWEGPWEQYF.

The V call is TRBV11-2, the J call TRBJ2-1; perhaps TRBD1 as D (7 bases). Germline-derived CDR1 and CDR2 are SGHAT and FQNNGV. The length of the CDR3 is 16 residues. Deletions cut 5 bases from V and 4 bases from J, with 18 bases between. The CDR3 loop reads CASSPGGTGEYNEQFF. Here the CDR3 DNA reads TGTGCCAGCAGCCCCGGGGGTACAGGGGAATACAATGAGCAGTTCTTC.

CDR3 protein: CASSHRVQQPQHF. CDR3 sequence (DNA): TGCGCCAGCAGTCACAGGGTCCAACAGCCCCAGCATTTT. The chain recombines TRBV4-1 with TRBJ1-5; TRBD1 is a possible D gene (6 bases). The CDR3 extends over 13 amino acids. CDR1 and CDR2 (germline): MGHRA, YSYEKL. The germline V and J ends were trimmed by 6 bases and 7 bases, with 13 bases remaining between them.

This clonotype appeared once. This clone may be a read error of a much larger clone one base away. Without the conserved terminal phenylalanine or tryptophan, this CDR3 likely stems from a read error. The V and J genes are TRBV20-1 and TRBJ2-3, with D hard to call. Trimming removed 1 base at V and 3 bases at J, with 20 bases between. The germline V gene has CDR1 DFQATT and CDR2 SNEGSKA (reference sequence). The CDR3 totals 17 residues. The CDR3 sequence: CSARGSSTTQTTDTQYS. The CDR3 region has the DNA TGCAGTGCTAGAGGTTCGTCGACAACCCAGACGACAGATACGCAGTATTCT.

A note on this clonotype: Being one base from a much bigger clone, this may be a read error. The chain recombines TRBV2 with TRBJ2-3, with TRBD2 matching 9 bases. CDR1 and CDR2 (germline): SNHLY, FYNNEI. The CDR3 has 16 residues. V trimming: 11 bases; J trimming: 0 bases; junction bases outside the gene matches: 12. The CDR3: CAGNLAGETSTDTQYF. CDR3 sequence (DNA): TGTGCCGGCAACTTAGCGGGAGAGACTAGCACAGATACGCAGTATTTT.

This sequence joins TRBV7-9 and TRBJ2-3; D is ambiguous. The CDR3 runs 16 residues. The germline gives CDR1 SEHNR, CDR2 FQNEAQ (reference sequence). V was trimmed by 1 base and J by 6 bases, leaving 17 bases between them. CDR3 protein: CASSLDSSPWLDTQYF. Here the CDR3 DNA reads TGTGCCAGCAGCTTAGATTCGAGTCCTTGGTTGGATACGCAGTATTTT. Full variable domain (rest looked up from reference TRBV7-9 and TRBJ2-3): DTGVSQNPRHKITKRGQNVTFRCDPISEHNRLYWYRQTLGQGPEFLTYFQNEAQLEKSRLLSDRFSAERPKGSFSTLEIQRTEQGDSAMYLCASSLDSSPWLDTQYFGPGTRLTVL.

The V call is TRBV3-1, the J call TRBJ2-7; TRBD2 agrees at 10 bases. Germline V gene sequence: CDR1 LGHDT, CDR2 YNNKEL (reference sequence). The CDR3 contains 18 residues. V shed 3 bases and J 7 bases; nucleotides not matched to a gene: 18. Here the CDR3 reads CASSQHLGSSGSPGEQYF. The CDR3 DNA is TGTGCCAGCAGCCAGCATCTGGGGTCTAGCGGGAGCCCGGGTGAGCAGTACTTC.